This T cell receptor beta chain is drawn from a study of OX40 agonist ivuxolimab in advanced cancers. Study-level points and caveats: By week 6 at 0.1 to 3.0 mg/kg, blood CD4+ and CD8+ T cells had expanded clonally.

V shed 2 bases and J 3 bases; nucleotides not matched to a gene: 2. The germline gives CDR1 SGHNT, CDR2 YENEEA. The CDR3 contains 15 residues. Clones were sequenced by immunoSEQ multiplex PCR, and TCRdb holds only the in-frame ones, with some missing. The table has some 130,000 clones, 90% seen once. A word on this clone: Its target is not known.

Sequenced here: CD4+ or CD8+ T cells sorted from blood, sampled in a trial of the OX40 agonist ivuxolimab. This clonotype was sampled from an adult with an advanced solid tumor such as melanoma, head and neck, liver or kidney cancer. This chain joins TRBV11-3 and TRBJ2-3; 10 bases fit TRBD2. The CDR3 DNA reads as TGTGCCAGCAGCTTAAGGACTAGCGGAACAGATACGCAGTATTTT. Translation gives CASSLRTSGTDTQYF.